Presented here are 20 T cell receptor beta chains from one specimen sequenced in a study of T cells in Graves' hyperthyroidism and ophthalmopathy. RNA transcripts were the template for amplifying TCR beta CDR3 regions. Primed by the HTBI set, a first-round RT-PCR was run on the TCR CDR3. MiXCR, applied by TCRdb to the multiplex PCR reads, yields one record per CDR3 protein. The sample has 550,000 to 850,000 distinct CDR3 sequences, over 15% seen once. Sequencing used blood. The receptors come from a woman between 50 and 59 years old with Graves' hyperthyroidism that later progressed to Graves' ophthalmopathy.

The rearrangement uses TRBV29-1 and TRBJ1-1; D not resolved. The CDR3 is made up of 12 amino acids. Trimming shortened V by 7 bases and J by 1 base, and 10 bases separated the two germline ends. Per germline, CDR1 SQVTM and CDR2 ANQGSEA. CDR3: CSAGSKNTEAFF. The CDR3 DNA is TGCAGCGCCGGATCTAAGAACACTGAAGCTTTCTTT. Using reference TRBV29-1 and TRBJ1-1 for the parts outside the CDR3, the full variable domain is SAVISQKPSRDICQRGTSLTIQCQVDSQVTMMFWYRQQPGQSLTLIATANQGSEATYESGFVIDKFPISRPNLTFSTLTVSNMSPEDSSIYLCSAGSKNTEAFFGQGTRLTVV.

This clonotype was detected ten times or more. The rearrangement joins TRBV5-8 to TRBJ2-3, with 7 bases aligning to TRBD2. The germline gives CDR1 SGHTS, CDR2 YDEGEE. The J segment lost 3 bases and the V segment lost 2 bases, leaving 6 bases of the junction unmatched. The CDR3 runs 15 residues. CDR3 loop: CASSFGGGRTDTQYF. The CDR3 DNA follows: TGTGCCAGCAGCTTTGGCGGGGGTCGAACAGATACGCAGTATTTT.

This clonotype was seen repeatedly, ten times or more. This chain uses TRBV7-8 with TRBJ2-7; the match to TRBD1 covers 9 bases. With 6 bases clipped from V and 3 bases from J, the junction kept 9 bases outside the gene matches. This CDR3 comprises 15 residues. Germline V gene data show CDR1 as SGHVS and CDR2 as FQNEAQ. The CDR3 loop is CASSNEGQGGYEQYF. CDR3 DNA: TGTGCCAGCAGTAACGAGGGACAGGGAGGCTACGAGCAGTACTTC.

This chain joins TRBV4-1 and TRBJ1-6; 7 bases are a match to TRBD1. Germline V gene sequence: CDR1 MGHRA, CDR2 YSYEKL. Trimming at V came to 0 bases and at J to 6 bases, leaving 2 bases not matched to a gene. There are 15 residues in the CDR3. The CDR3 loop reads CASSQDGDSNSPLHF. The CDR3, as DNA: TGCGCCAGCAGCCAAGATGGGGACAGTAATTCACCCCTCCACTTT.

The chain uses TRBV20-1 and TRBJ1-2; D unresolved. V was cut by 8 bases and J by 3 bases, with 7 bases left in between. Germline CDR1 is DFQATT and CDR2 is SNEGSKA (reference sequence). The CDR3 contains 10 residues. CDR3 sequence: CSSGDYGYTF. The CDR3 DNA follows: TGCAGTTCAGGAGACTATGGCTACACCTTC.

This clonotype has more than one count but fewer than ten. The chain recombines TRBV11-2 with TRBJ1-5; D is perhaps TRBD1 (6 bases). Trimming cost V 5 bases and J 5 bases, with 16 bases left between them. The germline V gene encodes CDR1 SGHAT and CDR2 FQNNGV. The CDR3 has 15 residues. The DNA of the CDR3 is TGTGCCAGCAGCCACAACACAGGGCGGGATCAGCCCCAGCATTTT. Protein product: CASSHNTGRDQPQHF.

This clonotype has at least ten counts. J is TRBJ2-1 and V is TRBV5-1, with 7 bases matching TRBD1. Germline loops: CDR1 SGHRS, CDR2 YFSETQ. This CDR3 comprises 16 residues. J lost 9 bases, V lost 0 bases, and 12 bases had no gene match. The CDR3 spells CASSLGVAGGKGEQFF. The DNA for the CDR3 is TGCGCCAGCAGCTTGGGGGTCGCAGGGGGTAAGGGTGAGCAGTTCTTC.

In this sample, this clonotype turned up many times. J is TRBJ1-1 and V is TRBV7-9; D ambiguous. Germline V gene data show CDR1 as SEHNR and CDR2 as FQNEAQ (reference sequence). Trimming took off 4 bases at V and 0 bases at J, with 12 bases between the two ends. CDR3 length: 15 amino acids. This chain's CDR3 is CASSSGWQMNTEAFF. The CDR3 DNA sequence: TGTGCCAGCAGCTCCGGGTGGCAAATGAACACTGAAGCTTTCTTT.

The chain links TRBV12-3 or TRBV12-4 to TRBJ1-1, with D possibly matching TRBD1 (6 bases). Trimming left V 7 bases short and J 3 bases short, with 15 bases between. The CDR3 runs 14 residues. In DNA form, the CDR3 reads TGTGCCAGCACGCACACACAGGGCTACACTGAAGCTTTCTTT. Translating gives CASTHTQGYTEAFF.

This clonotype was counted at least ten times. This chain joins TRBV3-1 and TRBJ1-1; possible D gene TRBD1, 5 bases. This CDR3 has 14 amino acids. Trimming took 3 bases from V and 6 from J, leaving 14 bases between them. Germline CDR1 LGHDT, CDR2 YNNKEL (reference sequence). The CDR3 nucleotides read TGTGCCAGCAGCCATTCGAGCAGGGAGGCTGAAGCTTTCTTT. This codes for CASSHSSREAEAFF.

V and J are TRBV5-1 and TRBJ1-2; 7 bases fit TRBD1. J was trimmed by 2 bases and V by 0 bases; bases with no gene match: 4. This CDR3 comprises 15 residues. From germline, CDR1 is SGHRS and CDR2 YFSETQ. The CDR3 nucleotides are TGCGCCAGCAGCTTGGATACAGGGGTAAACTATGGCTACACCTTC. Translation: CASSLDTGVNYGYTF.

V is TRBV5-1 and J is TRBJ2-6; either TRBD1 or TRBD2 may supply D (6 bases each). Between the trimmed V and J ends, which lost 6 bases and 4 bases, there was a span of 14 bases. This CDR3 is 15 amino acids long. CDR1 and CDR2 from the germline V gene are SGHRS and YFSETQ. DNA of the CDR3: TGCGCCAGCAATCGGGGGCCAAGGGGGGCCAACGTCCTGACTTTC. Translated: CASNRGPRGANVLTF.

This clonotype was counted between two and nine times. The V and J genes are TRBV9 and TRBJ1-2; the match to TRBD1 covers 7 bases. V gave up 4 bases and J gave up 6 bases; unmatched junction bases: 12. Germline V gene lookup returns CDR1 SGDLS and CDR2 YYNGEE. The CDR3 sequence is 15 residues long. In nucleotides, the CDR3 is TGTGCCAGCAGCCTACTCCCGGGACAGATAAATGGCTACACCTTC. Its protein product is CASSLLPGQINGYTF. Complete variable domain (other parts from reference TRBV9 and TRBJ1-2): DSGVTQTPKHLITATGQRVTLRCSPRSGDLSVYWYQQSLDQGLQFLIQYYNGEERAKGNILERFSAQQFPDLHSELNLSSLELGDSALYFCASSLLPGQINGYTFGSGTRLTVV.

The chain combines TRBV29-1 with TRBJ1-1; D call uncertain. V was clipped by 3 bases and J by 7 bases, with 15 bases between them. This CDR3 comprises 13 residues. Germline values: CDR1 SQVTM, CDR2 ANQGSEA. Here the CDR3 DNA reads TGCAGCGTTGATTTTTACGAGTCGGTTGAAGCTTTCTTT. Amino acid sequence: CSVDFYESVEAFF.

This clonotype was observed many times. The chain links TRBV20-1 to TRBJ2-1; 7 nucleotides agree with TRBD2. V lost 6 bases and J lost 4; bases outside the gene matches: 12. CDR3 size: 15 residues. The germline V gene has CDR1 DFQATT and CDR2 SNEGSKA (reference sequence). CDR3 bases: TGCAGTGCCCGCGGCACAGCGGGGCTTTACAATGAGCAGTTCTTC. It specifies CSARGTAGLYNEQFF.

The V gene is TRBV14, the J gene TRBJ2-7; 7 nucleotides line up with TRBD1. Per the germline V gene, CDR1 is SGHDN and CDR2 is FVKESK. The CDR3 has 15 residues. With 2 bases clipped from V and 2 bases from J, the junction kept 6 bases outside the gene matches. For the CDR3, the DNA is TGTGCCAGCAGCCAACTACAGGGGTCTACCTACGAGCAGTACTTC. This gives the protein CASSQLQGSTYEQYF.

This clonotype was counted a few times. The CDR3 DNA is TGCAGTGCTGACACTGGGAGTCAGCCCCAGCATTTT. Translated, it gives CSADTGSQPQHF. This chain connects TRBV20-1 to TRBJ1-5; no clear D. V dropped 5 bases and J dropped 6 bases, with 11 bases sitting between them. The CDR3 is 12 residues long. Germline assignment: CDR1 DFQATT and CDR2 SNEGSKA (reference sequence).

The gene calls are TRBV20-1 and TRBJ1-1, with D perhaps TRBD1 (6 bases). The germline V and J ends were trimmed by 3 bases and 8 bases, with 19 bases remaining between them. The CDR3 is 14 amino acids. The V gene's germline CDR1 is DFQATT and CDR2 SNEGSKA (reference sequence). The CDR3 DNA sequence: TGCAGTGCTAGGAGTCAGGGGAGGCTTTCGGAAGCTTTCTTT. It translates to CSARSQGRLSEAFF.

This clonotype was seen ten or more times. The chain joins TRBV5-1 to TRBJ2-2; TRBD1 matches 9 bases. Germline V gives CDR1 SGHRS, CDR2 YFSETQ. This CDR3 spans 15 amino acids. Trimming removed 5 bases from V and 1 base from J; junction bases left unmatched: 3. The CDR3 DNA sequence: TGCGCCAGCAGAAAGGACAGGGGGAACACCGGGGAGCTGTTTTTT. Protein product: CASRKDRGNTGELFF.

The chain links TRBV3-1 to TRBJ1-5, with unresolved D. Germline V gene sequence: CDR1 LGHDT, CDR2 YNNKEL (reference sequence). V was cut by 3 bases and J by 5 bases, with 8 bases left in between. The CDR3 length is 13 residues. The CDR3 nucleotides read TGTGCCAGCAGCCAGGACTTATATCAGCCCCAGCATTTT. Protein sequence: CASSQDLYQPQHF.